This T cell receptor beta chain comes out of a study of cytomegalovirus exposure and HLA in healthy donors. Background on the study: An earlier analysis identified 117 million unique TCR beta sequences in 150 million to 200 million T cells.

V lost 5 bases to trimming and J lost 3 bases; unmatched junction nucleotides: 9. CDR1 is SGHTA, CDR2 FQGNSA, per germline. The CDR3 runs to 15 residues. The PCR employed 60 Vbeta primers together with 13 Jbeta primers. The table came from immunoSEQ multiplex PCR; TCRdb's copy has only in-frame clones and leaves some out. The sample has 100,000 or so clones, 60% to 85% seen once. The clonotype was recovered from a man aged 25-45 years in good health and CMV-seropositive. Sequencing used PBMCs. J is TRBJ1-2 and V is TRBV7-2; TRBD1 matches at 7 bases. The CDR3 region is CASSNTRDRYYGYTF. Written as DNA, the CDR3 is TGTGCCAGCAGCAATACCCGGGACAGATACTATGGCTACACCTTC.